This T cell receptor beta chain came from a study of Graves' ophthalmopathy and Graves' hyperthyroidism. Study findings and constraints: Ophthalmopathy progression cases were predicted by the model with 55% to 71% sensitivity and 72.22% specificity.

Patients with other autoimmune diseases, uncontrolled infections, pregnancy or lactation were excluded. Physicians reached a diagnosis by relying on clinical symptoms, serum thyroxine, TRAb, thyroid ultrasound and orbital computed tomography. The CDR3 runs to 14 residues. The V and J ends lost 1 base and 8 bases respectively, with 13 bases between them. Germline-derived CDR1 and CDR2 are SGHRS and YFSETQ. As the template, RNA transcripts were used to amplify TCR beta CDR3 regions. HTBI primers primed a first-round RT-PCR, and a second-round multiplex PCR followed. Each CDR3 protein gets one entry after TCRdb re-called the multiplex PCR reads with MiXCR. The sample has approximately 500,000 distinct CDR3 sequences, 14% seen once. This clonotype was seen repeatedly, ten times or more. The antigen is not known.

The sample was blood. The chain links TRBV5-1 to TRBJ2-4; D remains ambiguous. The sequence was obtained from a young woman with Graves' ophthalmopathy. The CDR3 DNA sequence: TGCGCCAGCAGCTTGAGCTCGGTCCGAGACATTCAGTACTTC. Its protein is CASSLSSVRDIQYF.